A selection of T cell receptor beta chains follows, all from one sample in a study of long-term antiretroviral therapy in people with HIV. The method was immunoSEQ multiplex PCR; TCRdb's version includes in-frame clones alone and lacks a portion of them. This sample yields 15,000 to 20,000 clones, of which around 77% are seen a single time; 10% to 11% belongs to the top ten. Sample: unsorted PBMCs, taken 2.3 years after starting antiretroviral therapy. The source of these receptors is a woman aged 40 to 49 with HIV. Each CDR3 is given with its conserved first and last residue. The order of the fields is V gene, D gene, clone size, J gene, CDR3 DNA, CDR3 protein. D genes are given only for firm matches. Clone sizes are given selectively: once, few, many, or a class where the clone is expanded.

TRBV5-1	TRBD2	NA	TRBJ2-7	TGCGCCAGCAGCGGGACTAGCGGGAGGTCTTATGCTGACGAGCAGTACTTC	CASSGTSGRSYADEQYF
TRBV4-1	NA	NA	TRBJ1-1	TGCGCCAGCAGCCTGGGACCAGCTAACACTGAAGCTTTCTTT	CASSLGPANTEAFF
TRBV5-1	NA	NA	TRBJ2-7	TGCGCCAGCAGCTTGGAGACAGAAGCCTACGAGCAGTACTTC	CASSLETEAYEQYF
TRBV29-1	TRBD2	NA	TRBJ2-7	TGCAGCGTTGAAGATGGGACTAGCTCCACTTACGAGCAGTACTTC	CSVEDGTSSTYEQYF
TRBV14	NA	NA	TRBJ2-7	TGTGCCAGCAGCCAAGGTCTTACGGGAGCGGGCTACGAGCAGTACTTC	CASSQGLTGAGYEQYF
TRBV6-5	NA	NA	TRBJ1-5	TGTGCCAGCAGTTATATTCCAGGGGATCAGCCCCAGCATTTT	CASSYIPGDQPQHF
TRBV7-8	NA	NA	TRBJ1-5	TGTGCCAGCAGCTTAAGCTCCTATCGGACCCCAAATCAGCCCCAGCATTTT	CASSLSSYRTPNQPQHF
TRBV7-9	NA	few	TRBJ1-3	TGTGCCAGCAGCTTATCCAGGGCCTCTGGAAACACCATATATTTT	CASSLSRASGNTIYF
TRBV5-8	NA	NA	TRBJ2-3	TGTGCCAGCAGCTCCCAGGCCGGTACGCAGTATTTT	CASSSQAGTQYF
TRBV2	NA	once	TRBJ1-1	TGTGCCAGCAGTCCCAGGGCCCCCCTGGGGAACACTGAAGCTTTCTTT	CASSPRAPLGNTEAFF
TRBV2	NA	NA	TRBJ2-1	TGTGCCAGCAGTACCGGATTGGGCAATGAGCAGTTCTTC	CASSTGLGNEQFF
TRBV5-6	NA	NA	TRBJ1-2	TGTGCCAGCAGCCTCGGGAGGTCCAACTATGGCTACACCTTC	CASSLGRSNYGYTF
TRBV9	TRBD2	NA	TRBJ2-7	TGTGCCAGCAGCGTAGGACTAGCCCCTTACGAGCAGTACTTC	CASSVGLAPYEQYF
TRBV5-6	NA	NA	TRBJ1-5	TGTGCCAGCAGCTTGGAAGGGGCCCAGCCCCAGCATTTT	CASSLEGAQPQHF
TRBV25-1	TRBD1	NA	TRBJ1-6	TGTGCCAGCAGGATTCGGGACAGAGATAATTCACCCCTCCACTTT	CASRIRDRDNSPLHF
TRBV6-1	NA	NA	TRBJ1-5	TGTGCCAGCAGTGAATTCCTACCCGCTTATAGCAATCAGCCCCAGCATTTT	CASSEFLPAYSNQPQHF
TRBV27	NA	NA	TRBJ2-7	TGTGCCAGCAGTTTATCGATCTCCGATTACGAGCAGTACTTC	CASSLSISDYEQYF
TRBV21-1	NA	NA	TRBJ2-7	TGTGCCAGGTATATACGACAGAGAGGATCCTACGAGCAGTACTTC	CARYIRQRGSYEQYF
TRBV7-2	NA	NA	TRBJ2-1	TGTGCCAGCAGCCCTGAGACAGCAGGGCCTGAGCAGTTCTTC	CASSPETAGPEQFF
TRBV7-6	NA	NA	TRBJ1-4	TGTGCCAGCAGCCTCCGGGCCTCTAATGAAAAACTGTTTTTT	CASSLRASNEKLFF
TRBV14	TRBD1	few	TRBJ1-1	TGTGCCAGCAGTCGGACAGGGGCTGGGACTGAAGCTTTCTTT	CASSRTGAGTEAFF
TRBV19	TRBD2	NA	TRBJ2-7	TGTGCCAGTAGTATTGCGGGAGTCGGTTACGAGCAGTACTTC	CASSIAGVGYEQYF
TRBV6-5	NA	NA	TRBJ1-1	TGTGCCAGCAGTTACGGCATGAACACTGAAGCTTTCTTT	CASSYGMNTEAFF
TRBV19	TRBD1	NA	TRBJ2-5	TGTGCCAGTAGCTGGACAGGGCTCCCAGAGACCCAGTACTTC	CASSWTGLPETQYF
TRBV12-5	NA	once	TRBJ2-2	TGTGCTAGTGGTTCAGGCGGGGAGCTGTTTTTT	CASGSGGELFF
TRBV2	NA	NA	TRBJ1-1	TGTGCCAGCAGTGAACAACGCAACACTGAAGCTTTCTTT	CASSEQRNTEAFF
TRBV5-4	NA	NA	TRBJ2-2	TGTGCCAGCAGCATTCTGGGCCTGGGGCTAGCCTATGACACCGGGGAGCTGTTTTTT	CASSILGLGLAYDTGELFF
TRBV11-2	TRBD1	NA	TRBJ2-5	TGTGCCAGCCGAAGCCGGGACAGGGGCGAGAGGGGCCAAGAGACCCAGTACTTC	CASRSRDRGERGQETQYF
TRBV9	NA	NA	TRBJ1-3	TGTGCCAGCAGCGTAAGTTCTGGAAACACCATATATTTT	CASSVSSGNTIYF
TRBV4-2	NA	NA	TRBJ2-3	TGTGCCAGCAGCCAAAGTGGACAGAGTAGCCTTACAGATACGCAGTATTTT	CASSQSGQSSLTDTQYF
TRBV6-6	NA	NA	TRBJ2-7	TGTGCCAGCAGTTTGGGGTACAGGCGAAGCTCCTACGAGCAGTACTTC	CASSLGYRRSSYEQYF
TRBV5-1	TRBD1	few	TRBJ2-1	TGCGCCAGCAGTTCGACAGGGTTCAATGAGCAGTTCTTC	CASSSTGFNEQFF
TRBV11-3	TRBD1	NA	TRBJ2-5	TGTGCCAGCAGCTTAGCCGGGACAGGGAAGGAAGAGACCCAGTACTTC	CASSLAGTGKEETQYF
TRBV4-2	NA	once	TRBJ1-4	TGTGCCAGCAGCCAAGATCTTGGAGGGTTCGAAAAACTGTTTTTT	CASSQDLGGFEKLFF
TRBV6-6	NA	NA	TRBJ2-1	TGTGCCAGCGGACCGGCTCTGGGGGAGTCCTACAATGAGCAGTTCTTC	CASGPALGESYNEQFF
TRBV27	TRBD2	NA	TRBJ2-5	TGTGCCAGCAGTTTTGTTGGACTAGCGGGAGCGACACAAGAGACCCAGTACTTC	CASSFVGLAGATQETQYF
TRBV7-8	TRBD1	NA	TRBJ2-1	TGTGCCAGCAGCCAGGGACAGGGGAACAATGAGCAGTTCTTC	CASSQGQGNNEQFF
TRBV7-6	NA	few	TRBJ1-3	TGTGCCAGCAGCGCCAGGGCATTCACTGGAAACACCATATATTTT	CASSARAFTGNTIYF
TRBV6-4	NA	once	TRBJ2-3	TGTGCCAGCAGTGACTCATCGGGCGGGGCTAGAGATACGCAGTATTTT	CASSDSSGGARDTQYF
TRBV7-2	NA	NA	TRBJ1-2	TGTGCCAGCAGCTTAGTGGCGGGGGAGAACTATGGCTACACCTTC	CASSLVAGENYGYTF
TRBV5-6	NA	once	TRBJ1-4	TGTGCCAGCAGCAACACCGGGTCCTCTGTTGAAAAACTGTTTTTT	CASSNTGSSVEKLFF
TRBV6-6	NA	NA	TRBJ2-7	TGTGCCAGCAGAGCCCTCTACGAGCAGTACTTC	CASRALYEQYF